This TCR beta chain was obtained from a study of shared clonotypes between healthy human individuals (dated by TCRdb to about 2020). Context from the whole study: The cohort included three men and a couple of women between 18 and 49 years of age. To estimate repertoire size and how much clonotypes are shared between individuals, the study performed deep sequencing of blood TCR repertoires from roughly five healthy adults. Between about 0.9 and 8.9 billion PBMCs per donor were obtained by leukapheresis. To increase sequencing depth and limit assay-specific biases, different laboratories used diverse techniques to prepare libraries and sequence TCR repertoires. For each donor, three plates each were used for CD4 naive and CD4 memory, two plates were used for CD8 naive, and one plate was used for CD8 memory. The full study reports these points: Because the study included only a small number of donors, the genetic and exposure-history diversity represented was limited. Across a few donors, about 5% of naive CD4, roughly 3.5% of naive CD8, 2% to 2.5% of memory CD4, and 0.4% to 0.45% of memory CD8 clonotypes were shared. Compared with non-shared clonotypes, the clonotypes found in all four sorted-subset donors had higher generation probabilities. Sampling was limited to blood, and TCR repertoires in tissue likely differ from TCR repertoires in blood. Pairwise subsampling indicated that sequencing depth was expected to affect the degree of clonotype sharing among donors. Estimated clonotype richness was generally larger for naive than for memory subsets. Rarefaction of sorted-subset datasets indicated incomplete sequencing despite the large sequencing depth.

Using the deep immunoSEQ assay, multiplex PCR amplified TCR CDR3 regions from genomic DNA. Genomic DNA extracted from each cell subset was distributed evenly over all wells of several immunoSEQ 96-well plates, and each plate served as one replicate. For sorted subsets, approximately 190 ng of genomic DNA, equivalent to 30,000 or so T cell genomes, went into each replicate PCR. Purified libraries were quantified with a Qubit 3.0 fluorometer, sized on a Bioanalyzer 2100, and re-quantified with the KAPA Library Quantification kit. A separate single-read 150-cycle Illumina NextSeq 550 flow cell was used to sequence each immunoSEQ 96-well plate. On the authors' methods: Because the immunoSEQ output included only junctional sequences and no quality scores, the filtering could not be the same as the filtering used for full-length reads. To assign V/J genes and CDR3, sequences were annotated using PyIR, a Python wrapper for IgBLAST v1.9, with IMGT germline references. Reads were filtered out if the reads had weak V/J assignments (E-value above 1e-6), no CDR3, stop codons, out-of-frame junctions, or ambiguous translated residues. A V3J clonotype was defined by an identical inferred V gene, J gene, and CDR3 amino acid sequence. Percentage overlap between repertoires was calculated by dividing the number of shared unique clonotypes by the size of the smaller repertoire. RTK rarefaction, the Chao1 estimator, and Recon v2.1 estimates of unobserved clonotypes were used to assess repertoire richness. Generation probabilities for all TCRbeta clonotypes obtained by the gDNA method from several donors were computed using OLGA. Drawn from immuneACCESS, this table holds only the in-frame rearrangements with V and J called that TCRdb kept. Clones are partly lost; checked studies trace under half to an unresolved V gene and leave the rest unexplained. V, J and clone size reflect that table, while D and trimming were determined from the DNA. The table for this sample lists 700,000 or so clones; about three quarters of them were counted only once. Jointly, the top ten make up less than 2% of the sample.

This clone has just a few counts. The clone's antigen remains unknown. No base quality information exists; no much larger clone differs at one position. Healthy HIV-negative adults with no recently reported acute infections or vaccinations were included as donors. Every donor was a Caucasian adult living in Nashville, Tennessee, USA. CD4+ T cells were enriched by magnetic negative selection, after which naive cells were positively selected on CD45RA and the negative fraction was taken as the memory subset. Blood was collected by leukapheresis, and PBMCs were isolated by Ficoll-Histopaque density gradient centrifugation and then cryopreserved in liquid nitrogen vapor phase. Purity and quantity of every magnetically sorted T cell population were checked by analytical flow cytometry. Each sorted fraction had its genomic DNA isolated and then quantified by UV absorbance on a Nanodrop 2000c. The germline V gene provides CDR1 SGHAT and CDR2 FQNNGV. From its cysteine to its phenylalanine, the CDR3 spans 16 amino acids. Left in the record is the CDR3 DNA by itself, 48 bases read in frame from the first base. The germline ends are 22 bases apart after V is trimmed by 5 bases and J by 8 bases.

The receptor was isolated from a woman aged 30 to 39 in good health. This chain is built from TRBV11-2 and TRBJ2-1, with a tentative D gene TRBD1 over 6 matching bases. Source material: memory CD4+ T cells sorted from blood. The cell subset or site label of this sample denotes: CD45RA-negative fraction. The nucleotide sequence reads TGTGCCAGCAGCCGAACCTTTGGGCCCCGACAGGATGAGCAGTTCTTC. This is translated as CASSRTFGPRQDEQFF.